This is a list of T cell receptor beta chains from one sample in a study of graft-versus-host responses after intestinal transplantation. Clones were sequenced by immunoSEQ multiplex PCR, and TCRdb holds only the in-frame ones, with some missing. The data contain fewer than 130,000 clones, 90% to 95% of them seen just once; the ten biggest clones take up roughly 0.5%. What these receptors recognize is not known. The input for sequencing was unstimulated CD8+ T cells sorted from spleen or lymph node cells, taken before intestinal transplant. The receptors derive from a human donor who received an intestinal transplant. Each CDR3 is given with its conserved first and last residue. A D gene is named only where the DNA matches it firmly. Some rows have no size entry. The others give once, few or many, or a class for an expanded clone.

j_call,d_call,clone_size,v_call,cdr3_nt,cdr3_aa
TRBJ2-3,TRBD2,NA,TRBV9,TGTGCCAGCAGCGTAGCGTCGGGAGGCGGCACAGATACGCAGTATTTT,CASSVASGGGTDTQYF
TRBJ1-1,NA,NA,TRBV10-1,TGCGCCAGCAGTGATTCGGGGGCGAACACTGAAGCTTTCTTT,CASSDSGANTEAFF
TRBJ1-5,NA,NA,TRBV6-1,TGTGCCAGCGCGGCCGGGACTGACAACTTCTTGGGCCAGCATTTT,CASAAGTDNFLGQHF
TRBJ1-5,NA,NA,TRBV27,TGTGCCAGCAGTTTCGAGGGGCCCGGGGGTCAGCCCCAGCATTTT,CASSFEGPGGQPQHF
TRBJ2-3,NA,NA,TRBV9,TGTGCCAGCAGCCCTGTGAGAAGCACAGATACGCAGTATTTT,CASSPVRSTDTQYF
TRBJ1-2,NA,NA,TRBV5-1,TGCGCCAGCAGCTTGGCCGGGGGCAGGGCGCAGTACACCTTC,CASSLAGGRAQYTF
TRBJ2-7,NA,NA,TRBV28,TGTGCCAGCAGCCCTCGGTGGGGGGACGAGCAGTACTTC,CASSPRWGDEQYF
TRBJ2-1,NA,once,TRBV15,TGTGCCACCGACAGCTACAATGAGCAGTTCTTC,CATDSYNEQFF
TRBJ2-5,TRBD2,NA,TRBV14,TGTGCCAGCAGCCAAGAGACTAGCGGAGAAGAGACCCAGTACTTC,CASSQETSGEETQYF
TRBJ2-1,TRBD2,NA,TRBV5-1,TGCGCCAGCAGCTTGTATTCCGCGGGAGGGACTCTTAACAATGAGCAGTTCTTC,CASSLYSAGGTLNNEQFF
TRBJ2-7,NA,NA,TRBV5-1,TGCGCCAGCAGCTCCCGGGACGCTTTTCTCGAGCAGTACTTC,CASSSRDAFLEQYF
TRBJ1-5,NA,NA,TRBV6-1,TGTGCCAGCAGTGGATGGCAGCTTAGCAATCAGCCCCAGCATTTT,CASSGWQLSNQPQHF
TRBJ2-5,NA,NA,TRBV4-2,TGTGCCAGCAGCCAAGTTGGGCGCGGCCAGCAAGAGACCCAGTACTTC,CASSQVGRGQQETQYF
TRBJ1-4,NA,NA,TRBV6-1,TGTGCCAGCAGTGACTTAGGGTTAAATGAAAAACTGTTTTTT,CASSDLGLNEKLFF
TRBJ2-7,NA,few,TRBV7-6,TGTGCCAGCAGCTCCGACACTCGTACCTACGAGCAGTACTTC,CASSSDTRTYEQYF
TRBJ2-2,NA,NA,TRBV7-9,TGTGCCAGCAGCTCACATATATCGGGAGCGAACACCGGGGAGCTGTTTTTT,CASSSHISGANTGELFF
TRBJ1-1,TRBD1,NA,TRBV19,TGTGCCAGTAGTCCCTTGCAGGGGGCGGTCACTGAAGCTTTCTTT,CASSPLQGAVTEAFF
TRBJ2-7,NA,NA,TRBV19,TGTGCCAGTAGTACTGGCAGCTCCTACGAGCAGTACTTC,CASSTGSSYEQYF
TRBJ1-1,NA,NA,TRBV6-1,TGTGCCAGCAGTGAAAGGCAGGGCGGGGGCACTGAAGCTTTCTTT,CASSERQGGGTEAFF
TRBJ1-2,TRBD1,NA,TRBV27,TGTGCCAGCAGTCCCTCATGGGACAGGGGGAAGTTCGGTGGCTACACCTTC,CASSPSWDRGKFGGYTF
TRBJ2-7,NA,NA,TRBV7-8,TGTGCCAGCAGCCCGGACAGCCGACTAACCTACGAGCAGTACTTC,CASSPDSRLTYEQYF
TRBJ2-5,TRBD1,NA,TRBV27,TGTGCCAGCAGTTTCCAGGGGGTAGAGACCCAGTACTTC,CASSFQGVETQYF
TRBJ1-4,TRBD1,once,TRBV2,TGTGCCAGCAGGGCTAACAGGGGGCTTGGGGAAAAACTGTTTTTT,CASRANRGLGEKLFF
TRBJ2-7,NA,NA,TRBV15,TGTGCCACCAGCAGAGTAGCCAGCTCCTACGAGCAGTACTTC,CATSRVASSYEQYF
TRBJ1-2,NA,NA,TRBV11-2,TGTGCCAGCAGCTTAGCAGGCTTCTATGGCTACACCTTC,CASSLAGFYGYTF
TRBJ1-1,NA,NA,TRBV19,TGTGCCAGTAGAACCCGGGACGGTGGCACTGAAGCTTTCTTT,CASRTRDGGTEAFF
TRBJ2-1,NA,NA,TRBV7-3,TGTGCCAGCAGCCCCCGGGCGGGGACCTACAATGAGCAGTTCTTC,CASSPRAGTYNEQFF
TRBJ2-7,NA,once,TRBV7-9,TGTGCCAGCAGCACTAATCCCTACGAGCAGTACTTC,CASSTNPYEQYF
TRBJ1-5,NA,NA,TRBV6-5,TGTGCCACCCTGGACGGTAGGGCCCAGCATTTT,CATLDGRAQHF